The clone carrying this T cell receptor (beta chain) was seen repeatedly, ten times or more. The antigen is not known. The entry originates in a study of breast tumors, draining lymph nodes, adjacent tissues. Samples came from axillary lymph nodes draining the breast cancer. The CDR3 length is 11 residues. V lost 2 bases and J lost 5, with 2 bases in between. Each CDR3 protein gets one entry after TCRdb re-called the multiplex PCR reads with MiXCR. The sample lists 85,000 to 130,000 distinct CDR3 sequences; about 20% were seen once. Study-wide results and limits: Luminal-like breast cancer showed significantly greater tumor-nontumor repertoire similarity than basal-like breast cancer did. Most tumor T cells seemingly derive from lymph node, then expand in tumor.

The sequenced sample consisted of axillary lymph node tissue. The receptor's source is a female donor with breast cancer. Some clones in this sample may be carry-over from other donors' samples. The rearrangement links TRBV12-3 or TRBV12-4 to TRBJ2-3; unclear D gene. The CDR3 DNA follows: TGTGCCAGCAGTTTACTAGATACGCAGTATTTT. Translated: CASSLLDTQYF.